Presented here are 25 T cell receptor beta chains from one specimen sequenced in a study of T cell responses to AZD1222 COVID-19 vaccine. The protocol was immunoSEQ multiplex PCR, while the TCRdb copy is restricted to in-frame clones and leaves out a portion. The repertoire has roughly 40,000 clones, 60% to 85% of them found once; the top ten carry 3% to 5%. Material: peripheral blood, obtained on day 0 of AZD1222 vaccination. The receptors come from an adult in good health.

This sequence joins TRBV3-1 (or the pseudogene TRBV3-2) and TRBJ2-5; 8 bases align to TRBD1. CDR3 length equals 16 residues. CDR1 and CDR2 from the germline V gene are LGHDT and YNNKEL (reference sequence). The ends lost 1 base at V and 0 bases at J; junction bases unmatched: 4. The CDR3 DNA sequence: TGTGCCAGCAGCCAAGTCTTGACAGGGGACCAAGAGACCCAGTACTTC. This translates into CASSQVLTGDQETQYF.

The rearrangement joins TRBV6-5 to TRBJ2-2; 8 bases line up with TRBD1. This CDR3 has 16 amino acids. Germline-derived CDR1 and CDR2 are MNHEY and SVGAGI. V lost 4 bases and J lost 7; bases outside the gene matches: 11. The CDR3 here is CASSFGQGGWHGELFF. The CDR3 DNA is TGTGCCAGCAGTTTCGGACAGGGTGGTTGGCACGGGGAGCTGTTTTTT.

The V gene is TRBV12-3 or TRBV12-4, the J gene TRBJ2-4, with D tentatively TRBD1 or TRBD2 (5 bases each). V was shortened by 9 bases and J by 7 bases, with 13 bases between the two germline ends. This CDR3 is 12 amino acids long. The chain's CDR3 is CASKGEGNIQYF. The CDR3 nucleotides are TGTGCCAGTAAAGGAGAGGGGAACATTCAGTACTTC.

The chain recombines TRBV7-6 with TRBJ2-3; no firm D call. V lost 4 bases and J 1 base, leaving 9 bases between the germline ends. Germline loops: CDR1 SGHVS, CDR2 FNYEAQ. This CDR3 is built from 14 residues. The chain's CDR3 is CASSSPGGTDTQYF. In DNA form, the CDR3 reads TGTGCCAGCAGCTCACCAGGCGGCACAGATACGCAGTATTTT.

The genes are TRBV12-3 or TRBV12-4 and TRBJ2-3; D may be TRBD1 (6 bases). This CDR3 region has 13 residues. Trimming took 2 bases from V and 14 from J, leaving 17 bases between them. The CDR3 reads CASSLSVLDSLYF. DNA for the CDR3: TGTGCCAGCAGTTTAAGTGTATTGGACAGTTTGTATTTT.

This clone appeared a single time. The chain uses TRBV2 and TRBJ1-6; 7 bases match TRBD1. The V segment lost 2 bases and the J segment 10 bases; nucleotides outside the gene matches: 8. Germline V gene data show CDR1 as SNHLY and CDR2 as FYNNEI. This CDR3 comprises 15 residues. CDR3 region: CASSESGGVRSPLHF. In nucleotides, the CDR3 is TGTGCCAGCAGTGAATCAGGGGGAGTACGCTCACCCCTCCACTTT. Combining the CDR3 with reference TRBV2 and TRBJ1-6 gives the whole variable domain EPEVTQTPSHQVTQMGQEVILRCVPISNHLYFYWYRQILGQKVEFLVSFYNNEISEKSEIFDDQFSVERPDGSNFTLKIRSTKLEDSAMYFCASSESGGVRSPLHFGNGTRLTVT.

This clone was seen a handful of times. The chain combines TRBV2 with TRBJ1-2; D remains ambiguous. The length of the CDR3 is 12 residues. V shed 6 bases and J shed 5 bases, with 10 bases lying between them. Per germline, CDR1 SNHLY and CDR2 FYNNEI. DNA for the CDR3: TGTGCCAGCAGCTACCGGGAGTATGGCTACACCTTC. Amino acid sequence: CASSYREYGYTF.

The chain uses TRBV28 and TRBJ2-3; no definite D call. Germline CDR1 MDHEN, CDR2 SYDVKM. V lost 3 bases and J lost 4, with 5 bases in between. The CDR3 sequence is 12 residues long. The CDR3 nucleotides read TGTGCCAGCAGTTTCCCGGCAGATACGCAGTATTTT. As protein: CASSFPADTQYF. Using reference TRBV28 and TRBJ2-3 for the parts outside the CDR3, the full variable domain is DVKVTQSSRYLVKRTGEKVFLECVQDMDHENMFWYRQDPGLGLRLIYFSYDVKMKEKGDIPEGYSVSREKKERFSLILESASTNQTSMYLCASSFPADTQYFGPGTRLTVL.

This clone came up once. V is TRBV7-2 and J is TRBJ1-5; TRBD1 agrees at 7 bases. The J segment lost 0 bases and the V segment lost 5 bases, leaving 7 bases of the junction unmatched. CDR1 and CDR2 from the germline V gene are SGHTA and FQGNSA. There are 16 residues in the CDR3. This CDR3 is CASSPRTGYSNQPQHF. The CDR3 nucleotides are TGTGCCAGCAGCCCCCGGACAGGCTATAGCAATCAGCCCCAGCATTTT.

This clone was seen only once. The rearrangement uses TRBV7-2 and TRBJ1-1, with D possibly being TRBD1 (5 bases). Germline V gives CDR1 SGHTA, CDR2 FQGNSA. Trimming shortened V by 2 bases and J by 8 bases, and 12 bases separated the two germline ends. CDR3 length: 13 residues. The CDR3 loop reads CASSLNGGYEAFF. The CDR3 coding sequence is TGTGCCAGCAGCTTAAACGGGGGATACGAAGCTTTCTTT.

The chain recombines TRBV6-4 with TRBJ2-1; the match to TRBD2 covers 9 bases. V dropped 5 bases and J dropped 6; count of bases not matched to a gene: 11. Germline values: CDR1 MRHNA, CDR2 SNTAGT. CDR3 length equals 16 residues. DNA for the CDR3: TGTGCCAGCAGTCAACTGCCGGGACTAGCTTTCAATGAGCAGTTCTTC. Its translation: CASSQLPGLAFNEQFF.

The V gene is TRBV3-1 (or the pseudogene TRBV3-2), the J gene TRBJ1-1; 7 nucleotides align to TRBD1. This CDR3 has 13 residues. Trimming cost V 4 bases and J 3 bases; bases outside gene matches: 2. Germline V gene sequence: CDR1 LGHDT, CDR2 YNNKEL (reference sequence). The CDR3 region has the DNA TGTGCCAGCAGCCGGGACAGTCACACTGAAGCTTTCTTT. Amino acid sequence: CASSRDSHTEAFF.

This clone has a single count. V and J are TRBV6-2 or TRBV6-3 and TRBJ2-7; D possibly corresponds to TRBD1 (6 bases). This CDR3 has 13 amino acids. The V gene's germline CDR1 is MNHEY and CDR2 SVGEGT. V dropped 6 bases and J dropped 2 bases, with 11 bases sitting between them. CDR3 residues: CASRYDRTYEQYF. CDR3 DNA: TGTGCCAGCAGATACGACAGGACCTACGAGCAGTACTTC.

The V call is TRBV10-3, the J call TRBJ1-1; maybe TRBD1 (5 bases). Germline CDR1 is ENHRY and CDR2 is SYGVKD. The V end lost 3 bases, the J end lost 10 bases, and 15 bases lay between the germline ends. This CDR3 has 13 residues. The chain's CDR3 is CAISDDRGGIAFF. For the CDR3, the DNA is TGTGCCATCAGTGATGATCGGGGGGGGATAGCTTTCTTT.

The gene calls are TRBV6-5 and TRBJ2-3; 15 nucleotides align to TRBD2. V trimming: 6 bases; J trimming: 14 bases; junction bases outside the gene matches: 6. Germline assignment: CDR1 MNHEY and CDR2 SVGAGI. The CDR3 has 13 amino acids. In nucleotides, the CDR3 is TGTGCCAGCAGCTTCGGACTAGCGGGGGGGAGGTATTTT. Residues: CASSFGLAGGRYF.

The V and J genes are TRBV7-8 and TRBJ2-2; TRBD1 aligns across 9 bases. J was trimmed by 1 base and V by 5 bases; bases with no gene match: 5. CDR3 size: 16 residues. Germline V gene sequence: CDR1 SGHVS, CDR2 FQNEAQ. The CDR3 bases are TGTGCCAGCAGCGCCGGGGGACAGGGGAACACCGGGGAGCTGTTTTTT. It encodes CASSAGGQGNTGELFF.

The rearrangement joins TRBV3-1 (or the pseudogene TRBV3-2) to TRBJ1-5; TRBD1 aligns across 8 bases. Trimming at V came to 5 bases and at J to 11 bases, leaving 8 bases not matched to a gene. Germline V lookup: CDR1 LGHDT, CDR2 YNNKEL (reference sequence). This CDR3 has 13 amino acids. The CDR3 spells CASSSGTGRAQHF. CDR3 bases: TGTGCCAGCAGCTCGGGGACAGGTCGGGCCCAGCATTTT.

The chain links TRBV16 to TRBJ1-2; a weak D match, TRBD1 (6 bases). This CDR3 is built from 13 residues. Per germline, CDR1 KGHSY and CDR2 FQNENV. The V end was cut by 5 bases, the J end by 4 bases, with 11 bases between. This chain's CDR3 is CASSSDSIYGYTF. In DNA form, the CDR3 reads TGTGCCAGCAGCTCGGACAGTATCTATGGCTACACCTTC.

This chain connects TRBV3-1 (or the pseudogene TRBV3-2) to TRBJ2-2; 9 nucleotides agree with TRBD2. Germline CDR1 LGHDT, CDR2 YNNKEL (reference sequence). The CDR3 contains 18 residues. V was pared by 3 bases and J by 4 bases, with 12 bases of the junction left unmatched. The CDR3 DNA is TGTGCCAGCAGCCATCGGGGTGTGCGGCGGGGGGGCACCGGGGAGCTGTTTTTT. Translation gives CASSHRGVRRGGTGELFF.

V gene TRBV2 combines with J gene TRBJ2-1; D ambiguous. V lost 7 bases, J lost 7 bases, and 17 bases lay in between. Germline V gene sequence: CDR1 SNHLY, CDR2 FYNNEI. This CDR3 has 14 residues. This CDR3 is CASTYLRSSNEQFF. CDR3 bases: TGTGCCAGCACCTACCTTCGGAGTTCGAATGAGCAGTTCTTC. The full variable domain, rest sourced from reference TRBV2 and TRBJ2-1, is EPEVTQTPSHQVTQMGQEVILRCVPISNHLYFYWYRQILGQKVEFLVSFYNNEISEKSEIFDDQFSVERPDGSNFTLKIRSTKLEDSAMYFCASTYLRSSNEQFFGPGTRLTVL.

V and J are TRBV3-1 (or the pseudogene TRBV3-2) and TRBJ1-2, with TRBD1 matching 9 bases. Germline trimming cut 1 base from V and 4 bases from J; bases unmatched to any gene: 1. There are 14 residues in the CDR3. Germline CDR1 and CDR2: LGHDT and YNNKEL (reference sequence). The CDR3 protein is CASSQGTGAYGYTF. The CDR3 DNA reads TGTGCCAGCAGCCAAGGGACAGGGGCCTATGGCTACACCTTC.

This clone was observed a few times. The J gene is TRBJ1-5, the V gene TRBV10-2; perhaps TRBD1 as D (5 bases). Germline V lookup: CDR1 WSHSY, CDR2 SAAADI. Trimming shortened V by 9 bases and J by 2 bases, and 14 bases separated the two germline ends. The CDR3 has 14 residues. The DNA for the CDR3 is TGCGCCAGTCACCCCTTGGGGGGCAATCAGCCCCAGCATTTT. Its protein product is CASHPLGGNQPQHF.

V gene TRBV5-1 combines with J gene TRBJ2-1; 7 nucleotides line up with TRBD1. CDR1 SGHRS and CDR2 YFSETQ come from the germline V gene. This CDR3 has 15 amino acids. Germline trimming cut 0 bases from V and 5 bases from J; bases unmatched to any gene: 5. Here the CDR3 DNA reads TGCGCCAGCAGCTTGGGACAGGGAGTTCACAATGAGCAGTTCTTC. The encoded protein is CASSLGQGVHNEQFF.

This clone was observed a few times. The J gene is TRBJ2-2, the V gene TRBV10-3, with a tentative D call TRBD2 (6 bases). The CDR3 runs to 13 residues. Germline lookup yields CDR1 ENHRY and CDR2 SYGVKD. V gave up 11 bases and J gave up 6 bases, with 16 bases separating them. CDR3 in DNA: TGTGCCTCTGGGACGGAGGGAGCCGGGGAGCTGTTTTTT. This gives the protein CASGTEGAGELFF.

The chain has TRBV5-6 and TRBJ1-4; 7 nucleotides agree with TRBD1. Germline V gene sequence: CDR1 SGHDT, CDR2 YYEEEE. The CDR3 contains 16 residues. The V and J ends lost 4 bases and 7 bases, in that order; junction bases with no gene match: 13. CDR3 DNA sequence: TGTGCCAGCAGCCCGTACGACTCAGGGGGAGGTGAAAAACTGTTTTTT. It is translated as CASSPYDSGGGEKLFF. The full variable domain, with the rest looked up from reference TRBV5-6 and TRBJ1-4, is DAGVTQSPTHLIKTRGQQVTLRCSPKSGHDTVSWYQQALGQGPQFIFQYYEEEERQRGNFPDRFSGHQFPNYSSELNVNALLLGDSALYLCASSPYDSGGGEKLFFGSGTQLSVL.